This TCR beta chain is drawn from a study of blood T cell repertoires in COVID-19. Study-level information: Acute-phase and convalescent COVID-19 samples originated in the United States, Italy and Spain. PBMCs, B-cell-depleted T cells, or T cells provided the cDNA or gDNA that made up the material.

In the authors' workflow: Estimates of nucleated cell counts were drawn from the amplification of reference gene primers. Repertoires were generated with immunoSEQ multiplex PCR, while TCRdb's copy carries only in-frame clones and drops some. V, J and clone size derive from that table, while D and trimming were established from the DNA sequence. There are 150,000 to 200,000 clones in the sample; around 74% occur only once, and 2.5% to 3.5% lies in the top ten. V lost 7 bases and J 1 base, leaving 16 bases between the germline ends. There are 14 residues in the CDR3. CDR1 SQVTM and CDR2 ANQGSEA come from the germline V gene.

The receptor's source is a woman of 80 years or more with acute or convalescent COVID-19. The sample taken for sequencing was peripheral blood. This rearrangement joins TRBV29-1 to TRBJ1-1; weak D call: TRBD1 (5 bases). The CDR3 protein is CSGNRFSSNTEAFF. The DNA of the CDR3 is TGCAGCGGTAACAGGTTTAGCTCGAACACTGAAGCTTTCTTT.